These 29 T cell receptor beta chains were sequenced from one sample in a study of blood T cell repertoires in COVID-19. Data came from immunoSEQ multiplex PCR; TCRdb stores just in-frame clones and leaves some out. The profile shows around 100,000 clones, approximately 81% of them singletons. Material: peripheral blood. The receptors shown here come from a man in his forties or fifties with acute or convalescent COVID-19.

The rearrangement joins TRBV29-1 to TRBJ1-1; D unresolved. The V gene lost 6 bases and the J gene lost 5 bases, with 10 bases spanning the gap. This CDR3 has 11 amino acids. CDR1 SQVTM and CDR2 ANQGSEA come from the germline V gene. CDR3 protein: CSVKARTEAFF. CDR3 sequence (DNA): TGCAGCGTCAAAGCTCGGACTGAAGCTTTCTTT.

The chain is built from TRBV18 and TRBJ2-5, with D tentatively TRBD2 (6 bases). The V end lost 3 bases, the J end lost 7 bases, and 9 bases lay between the germline ends. Germline CDR1 reads KGHSH; CDR2 reads LQKENI. The CDR3 is 12 residues long. Written as DNA, the CDR3 is TGTGCCAGCTCACCGGGGGAGGTGACCCAGTACTTC. Translating gives CASSPGEVTQYF.

The rearrangement uses TRBV6-5 and TRBJ2-5; D may be TRBD1 (5 bases). V dropped 2 bases and J dropped 2 bases, with 9 bases sitting between them. CDR3 length equals 14 residues. Germline V gene data show CDR1 as MNHEY and CDR2 as SVGAGI. DNA of the CDR3: TGTGCCAGCAGTTACGCAGGGATGCAAGAGACCCAGTACTTC. Translated, it gives CASSYAGMQETQYF.

The CDR3 here is CASSYGGAGQPQHF. The CDR3 bases are TGTGCCAGCAGTTACGGGGGGGCTGGGCAGCCCCAGCATTTT. V gene TRBV6-5 combines with J gene TRBJ1-5, with a tentative D call TRBD1 (6 bases). The CDR3 runs to 14 residues. The germline V and J ends were trimmed by 2 bases and 7 bases, with 12 bases remaining between them. Germline CDR1 and CDR2: MNHEY and SVGAGI.

The chain carries TRBV7-3 and TRBJ2-3; D possibly corresponds to TRBD2 (5 bases). The CDR3 totals 14 residues. Germline-derived CDR1 and CDR2 are SGHTA and FQGTGA. The V gene lost 4 bases and the J gene lost 1 base, with 9 bases spanning the gap. This CDR3 is CASSYLGGTDTQYF. As DNA, the CDR3 is TGTGCCAGCAGCTACCTCGGGGGCACAGATACGCAGTATTTT. The full variable domain, completed using reference TRBV7-3 and TRBJ2-3, is GAGVSQTPSNKVTEKGKYVELRCDPISGHTALYWYRQSLGQGPEFLIYFQGTGAADDSGLPNDRFFAVRPEGSVSTLKIQRTERGDSAVYLCASSYLGGTDTQYFGPGTRLTVL.

V and J are TRBV4-1 and TRBJ2-7; 7 bases align to TRBD2. The germline V gene has CDR1 MGHRA and CDR2 YSYEKL. The CDR3 has 15 amino acids. V was clipped by 4 bases and J by 0 bases; unmatched bases: 6. CDR3 residues: CASSLLGGSSYEQYF. CDR3 sequence (DNA): TGCGCCAGCAGCCTCTTGGGGGGGAGCTCCTACGAGCAGTACTTC.

The chain has TRBV12-3 or TRBV12-4 and TRBJ2-7, with 9 bases fitting TRBD2. CDR3 length equals 13 residues. V shed 6 bases, J shed 7 bases, and the junction held 7 bases outside the gene matches. CDR3 region: CASRSGLAREQYF. The CDR3 DNA reads TGTGCCAGCAGGTCGGGACTAGCTAGGGAGCAGTACTTC.

This clone was found a few times. V and J are TRBV7-2 and TRBJ2-7; 7 positions agree with TRBD1. There are 14 residues in the CDR3. Germline V gene sequence: CDR1 SGHTA, CDR2 FQGNSA. J was trimmed by 7 bases and V by 3 bases; bases with no gene match: 9. CDR3 region: CASSLSGGLGEQYF. CDR3 sequence (DNA): TGTGCCAGCAGCTTGTCAGGGGGTCTCGGTGAGCAGTACTTC.

This clone was observed a single time. This chain joins TRBV7-2 and TRBJ1-5; D not certain. The germline CDR1 and CDR2 sequences are SGHTA and FQGNSA. The CDR3 extends over 15 amino acids. V shed 1 base and J shed 2 bases, with 9 bases lying between them. The CDR3 spells CASSLVLRGNQPQHF. CDR3 nucleotide sequence: TGTGCCAGCAGCTTAGTTCTGAGGGGCAATCAGCCCCAGCATTTT.

This chain joins TRBV7-8 and TRBJ2-6, with D unresolved. The length of the CDR3 is 13 residues. Germline CDR1 SGHVS, CDR2 FQNEAQ. V was clipped by 3 bases and J by 2 bases, with 2 bases between them. The CDR3: CASSFTGANVLTF. In DNA form, the CDR3 reads TGTGCCAGCAGCTTCACTGGGGCCAACGTCCTGACTTTC.

The chain combines TRBV18 with TRBJ2-1, with 7 bases matching TRBD2. Germline V lookup: CDR1 KGHSH, CDR2 LQKENI. CDR3 length equals 17 residues. Germline trimming cut 3 bases from V and 9 bases from J; bases unmatched to any gene: 17. CDR3 protein: CASSPPGLQASGVEQFF. The CDR3 nucleotides are TGTGCCAGCTCACCTCCGGGACTACAAGCGAGTGGGGTTGAGCAGTTCTTC. Combining the CDR3 with reference TRBV18 and TRBJ2-1 gives the whole variable domain NAGVMQNPRHLVRRRGQEARLRCSPMKGHSHVYWYRQLPEEGLKFMVYLQKENIIDESGMPKERFSAEFPKEGPSILRIQQVVRGDSAAYFCASSPPGLQASGVEQFFGPGTRLTVL.

This chain joins TRBV30 and TRBJ1-2; maybe TRBD1 (5 bases). Trimming removed 5 bases at V and 4 bases at J, with 11 bases between. CDR1 GTSNPN and CDR2 SVGIG come from the germline V gene (reference sequence). The CDR3 runs to 12 residues. CDR3 region: CAWLTGGYGYTF. The DNA of the CDR3 is TGTGCCTGGCTAACCGGGGGCTATGGCTACACCTTC.

The J gene is TRBJ1-2, the V gene TRBV7-2, with D perhaps matching TRBD1 (6 bases). Deletions cut 5 bases from V and 2 bases from J, with 12 bases between. The CDR3 runs to 14 residues. Per germline, CDR1 SGHTA and CDR2 FQGNSA. This CDR3 reads CASSPGTQNYGYTF. CDR3 sequence (DNA): TGTGCCAGCAGCCCGGGGACACAGAACTATGGCTACACCTTC.

This rearrangement joins TRBV5-1 to TRBJ2-1; TRBD2 matches at 10 bases. CDR1 is SGHRS and CDR2 is YFSETQ in the germline V gene. Losses at the gene ends were 0 bases for V and 0 bases for J; bases not matched to a gene: 3. The CDR3 contains 17 residues. CDR3: CASSLVASGSSYNEQFF. For the CDR3, the DNA is TGCGCCAGCAGCTTGGTGGCTAGCGGGAGCTCCTACAATGAGCAGTTCTTC.

This chain joins TRBV24-1 and TRBJ1-4, with 9 bases fitting TRBD1. This CDR3 has 14 amino acids. Germline loops: CDR1 KGHDR, CDR2 SFDVKD. V trimming: 4 bases; J trimming: 7 bases; junction bases outside the gene matches: 3. The CDR3 is CATSETGGGEKLFF. As DNA, the CDR3 is TGTGCCACCAGTGAGACAGGGGGGGGTGAAAAACTGTTTTTT.

The gene calls are TRBV2 and TRBJ2-2; D gene unclear. Germline V gene data show CDR1 as SNHLY and CDR2 as FYNNEI. The CDR3 runs to 14 residues. Trimming took 1 base from V and 5 from J, leaving 8 bases between them. The CDR3 is CASSEGDSTGELFF. CDR3 bases: TGTGCCAGCAGTGAAGGCGACTCAACCGGGGAGCTGTTTTTT.

This chain uses TRBV2 with TRBJ1-2, with TRBD1 matching 7 bases. There are 14 residues in the CDR3. Trimming cost V 4 bases and J 4 bases; bases outside gene matches: 6. Germline V gives CDR1 SNHLY, CDR2 FYNNEI. The CDR3 nucleotides are TGTGCCAGCAGTGGAGGTAGGACAGGCTATGGCTACACCTTC. Its protein is CASSGGRTGYGYTF.

This clone was seen more than once but under ten times. The CDR3 protein is CASRKMAENTEAFF. The CDR3 nucleotides read TGTGCCAGTAGGAAGATGGCGGAGAACACTGAAGCTTTCTTT. This chain connects TRBV19 to TRBJ1-1, with D unresolved. Trimming took 6 bases from V and 1 from J, leaving 12 bases between them. CDR1 is LNHDA, CDR2 SQIVND, per germline (reference sequence). The CDR3 length is 14 residues.

CDR3 in DNA: TGTGCCAGCTCACCACCGCTCTCCCAGGGGGCGTACGAGCAGTACTTC. Translation: CASSPPLSQGAYEQYF. The chain combines TRBV18 with TRBJ2-7; 8 bases map to TRBD1. The germline V gene has CDR1 KGHSH and CDR2 LQKENI. The CDR3 totals 16 residues. Losses at the gene ends were 0 bases for V and 4 bases for J; bases not matched to a gene: 8.

The sample holds a few counts of this clone. This chain joins TRBV19 and TRBJ1-2; no clear D. The V end lost 1 base, the J end lost 6 bases, and 12 bases lay between the germline ends. The CDR3 sequence is 14 residues long. Germline assignment: CDR1 LNHDA and CDR2 SQIVND (reference sequence). DNA for the CDR3: TGTGCCAGTAGTATAGGCGTGAACCTCGATGGCTACACCTTC. Its protein product is CASSIGVNLDGYTF.

This chain connects TRBV7-3 to TRBJ2-3, with D possibly TRBD1 on 6 matching bases. V lost 3 bases to trimming and J lost 0 bases, with 10 bases between them. Germline V gene data show CDR1 as SGHTA and CDR2 as FQGTGA. The CDR3 is 15 amino acids. The CDR3 here is CASSFQGLSTDTQYF. The CDR3, as DNA: TGTGCCAGCAGCTTTCAGGGGCTTAGCACAGATACGCAGTATTTT.

The gene calls are TRBV6-5 and TRBJ2-5; TRBD1 matches 7 bases. The CDR3 extends over 15 amino acids. Germline CDR1 MNHEY, CDR2 SVGAGI. V gave up 7 bases and J gave up 3 bases; unmatched junction bases: 11. CDR3 protein: CASKVREGGEETQYF. In nucleotides, the CDR3 is TGTGCCAGCAAGGTGAGGGAAGGGGGCGAAGAGACCCAGTACTTC.

The rearrangement links TRBV28 to TRBJ1-1, with D maybe TRBD1 (5 bases). The CDR3 is 15 residues long. The germline gives CDR1 MDHEN, CDR2 SYDVKM. V lost 5 bases and J lost 0, with 13 bases in between. The CDR3 loop is CASSPFTGMNTEAFF. CDR3 DNA: TGTGCCAGCAGTCCATTCACAGGCATGAACACTGAAGCTTTCTTT.

V usage is TRBV5-1 and J usage is TRBJ2-7; TRBD2 matches 9 bases. With 4 bases clipped from V and 4 bases from J, the junction kept 6 bases outside the gene matches. The CDR3 runs to 14 residues. Germline CDR1 is SGHRS and CDR2 is YFSETQ. The CDR3 DNA reads TGCGCCAGCAGCGAGGCGGGGGGGCTTTACGAGCAGTACTTC. Encoded protein: CASSEAGGLYEQYF. Based on the CDR3 plus reference TRBV5-1 and TRBJ2-7, the full variable domain is KAGVTQTPRYLIKTRGQQVTLSCSPISGHRSVSWYQQTPGQGLQFLFEYFSETQRNKGNFPGRFSGRQFSNSRSEMNVSTLELGDSALYLCASSEAGGLYEQYFGPGTRLTVT.

The genes are TRBV29-1 and TRBJ2-5; a possible D gene is TRBD1 (5 bases). V lost 5 bases and J 5 bases, leaving 12 bases between the germline ends. Germline-derived CDR1 and CDR2 are SQVTM and ANQGSEA. This CDR3 spans 12 amino acids. The CDR3, as DNA: TGCAGCGTTAGGGGTAACTGGGAGACCCAGTACTTC. It encodes CSVRGNWETQYF.

The gene calls are TRBV30 and TRBJ1-6; D possibly corresponds to TRBD1 (6 bases). CDR1 GTSNPN and CDR2 SVGIG come from the germline V gene (reference sequence). The CDR3 has 13 residues. V was cut by 0 bases and J by 7 bases, with 7 bases left in between. CDR3 in amino acids: CAWSVGGNSPLHF. The CDR3 region has the DNA TGTGCCTGGAGTGTTGGGGGCAATTCACCCCTCCACTTT.

The V and J genes are TRBV18 and TRBJ2-3; unclear D gene. Trimming took off 3 bases at V and 2 bases at J, with 12 bases between the two ends. The germline CDR1 and CDR2 sequences are KGHSH and LQKENI. The CDR3 spans 15 residues. The CDR3 DNA reads TGTGCCAGCTCACCCACGGTCGTAGCCACAGATACGCAGTATTTT. Translating it yields CASSPTVVATDTQYF.

The V and J genes are TRBV7-2 and TRBJ2-1, with D unresolved. Germline values: CDR1 SGHTA, CDR2 FQGNSA. The CDR3 is made up of 15 amino acids. Trimming removed 4 bases from V and 1 base from J, with 11 bases in between. The CDR3 is CASSSGVQSYNEQFF. In nucleotides, the CDR3 is TGTGCCAGCAGCTCGGGTGTACAATCCTACAATGAGCAGTTCTTC.

The chain combines TRBV7-3 with TRBJ2-7, with 7 positions matching TRBD2. V lost 4 bases and J lost 3; bases outside the gene matches: 9. Germline CDR1 SGHTA, CDR2 FQGTGA. The CDR3 is 15 residues long. The CDR3 DNA reads TGTGCCAGCAGCTCCGCGGGAGCGGTGGGCTACGAGCAGTACTTC. The encoded protein is CASSSAGAVGYEQYF.